Sequencing of this TCR beta chain was carried out in a study of blood T cells in healthy people across ages. General observations from the study: The fall in TCR beta diversity per million T cells was roughly linear with age.

This clonotype was seen only a few times. Its antigen is not identified. Combining a sample-barcoded 5' primer with a J-beta primer mix, a second PCR ran for 7 to 11 cycles. Each sample yielded at least 2.5 million CDR3-containing paired-end reads. One entry per CDR3 protein results from TCRdb running MiXCR on the 5' RACE reads. The table has 700,000 to 900,000 distinct CDR3 sequences, about 55% seen once. The sample consisted of blood. The receptor was isolated from a man older than 75 in good health.

CDR3 in DNA: TGTGCCAGCAGTTTAGTAGCGGGCACAGATACGCAGTATTTT. This codes for CASSLVAGTDTQYF. The rearrangement links TRBV12-3 or TRBV12-4 to TRBJ2-3; D may be TRBD2 (6 bases). Trimming pared 1 base from V and 1 base from J, leaving 6 bases between. CDR3 length: 14 amino acids.